These T cell receptor beta chains were read from a single sample in a study of T cells in Graves' hyperthyroidism and ophthalmopathy. TCRdb recomputed calls from the multiplex PCR reads with MiXCR, one row per CDR3 protein. Altogether hundreds of thousands of distinct CDR3 sequences are present, approximately 14% being singletons, with the ten largest covering over 12%. Material: blood. These receptors were collected from a woman under 30 with Graves' hyperthyroidism. Each CDR3 is given with its conserved first and last residue. The D gene is left open where the match is weak. Only part of the rows carry a size: once, few, many, or a class if the clone is expanded.

v_gene: TRBV20-1; d_gene: NA; abundance: NA; j_gene: TRBJ2-7; CDR3nt: TGCAGTGCTAGTCGTGTCAGGGAAAGCGAGCAGTACTTC; CDR3aa: CSASRVRESEQYF
v_gene: TRBV7-8; d_gene: NA; abundance: many; j_gene: TRBJ2-1; CDR3nt: TGTGCCAGCAGCTTACTCCGGACTGTTAACAATGAGCAGTTCTTC; CDR3aa: CASSLLRTVNNEQFF
v_gene: TRBV6-4; d_gene: NA; abundance: NA; j_gene: TRBJ1-1; CDR3nt: TGTGCCAGCAGTGTGGGTTTGGACACTGAAGCTTTCTTT; CDR3aa: CASSVGLDTEAFF
v_gene: TRBV6-1; d_gene: TRBD1; abundance: few; j_gene: TRBJ2-5; CDR3nt: TGTGCCAGCAGGGTACAGGGGTTGTGGGAGACCCAGTACTTC; CDR3aa: CASRVQGLWETQYF
v_gene: TRBV12-3/TRBV12-4; d_gene: NA; abundance: many; j_gene: TRBJ2-7; CDR3nt: TGTGCCAGCAGTCCACTATATAAGGAAGGCAACGAGCAGTACTTC; CDR3aa: CASSPLYKEGNEQYF
v_gene: TRBV4-1; d_gene: NA; abundance: many; j_gene: TRBJ1-2; CDR3nt: TGCGCCAGCAGCCAAGTTATCGGGATGGGCTACACCTTC; CDR3aa: CASSQVIGMGYTF
v_gene: TRBV29-1; d_gene: NA; abundance: few; j_gene: TRBJ1-2; CDR3nt: TGCAGCGCACGGACCACTTCTCGAGGATATGGCTACACCTTC; CDR3aa: CSARTTSRGYGYTF
v_gene: TRBV11-2; d_gene: NA; abundance: many; j_gene: TRBJ2-7; CDR3nt: TGTGCCAGCCTCCCCGGGTTTGGGGCAGGACGTTACGAGCAGTACTTC; CDR3aa: CASLPGFGAGRYEQYF
v_gene: TRBV11-2; d_gene: NA; abundance: NA; j_gene: TRBJ2-7; CDR3nt: TGTGCCAGCAGCTTCCCCGGGACCGGCTACGAGCAGTACTTC; CDR3aa: CASSFPGTGYEQYF
v_gene: TRBV9; d_gene: NA; abundance: few; j_gene: TRBJ1-2; CDR3nt: TGTGCCAGCAGCGTAGGTGACAGGTTTAACTATGGCTACACCTTC; CDR3aa: CASSVGDRFNYGYTF
v_gene: TRBV27; d_gene: TRBD1; abundance: once; j_gene: TRBJ2-7; CDR3nt: TGTGCCAGCAGTCGGCCGGGACAGGTATACGAGCAGTACTTC; CDR3aa: CASSRPGQVYEQYF
v_gene: TRBV7-6; d_gene: TRBD1; abundance: NA; j_gene: TRBJ1-2; CDR3nt: TGTGCCAGCAGCTTAGTGACAGGGGGCTATGGCTACACCTTC; CDR3aa: CASSLVTGGYGYTF
v_gene: TRBV15; d_gene: NA; abundance: NA; j_gene: TRBJ2-1; CDR3nt: TGTGCCACCAGCAGAGATTTTCGACTAGGACGAAATGAGCAGTTCTTC; CDR3aa: CATSRDFRLGRNEQFF
v_gene: TRBV2; d_gene: TRBD1; abundance: many; j_gene: TRBJ2-2; CDR3nt: TGTGCCAGCAGTGAACGGACAGGGGGCATAAGGGAGCTGTTTTTT; CDR3aa: CASSERTGGIRELFF
v_gene: TRBV28; d_gene: NA; abundance: many; j_gene: TRBJ1-1; CDR3nt: TGTGCCAGCAGGGACACGGAGTTTTTCAACACTGAAGCTTTCTTT; CDR3aa: CASRDTEFFNTEAFF
v_gene: TRBV20-1; d_gene: NA; abundance: few; j_gene: TRBJ1-3; CDR3nt: TGCAGTGCTACATCGGCGAAGGGAAACACCATATATTTT; CDR3aa: CSATSAKGNTIYF
v_gene: TRBV28; d_gene: NA; abundance: NA; j_gene: TRBJ2-2; CDR3nt: TGTGCCAGCAGTTTATGGGGGCCTAGCATCACCGGGGAGCTGTTTTTT; CDR3aa: CASSLWGPSITGELFF
v_gene: TRBV7-9; d_gene: TRBD2; abundance: many; j_gene: TRBJ2-7; CDR3nt: TGTGCCAGCAGCTTTTCTAGCGGGGCTTACGAGCAGTACTTC; CDR3aa: CASSFSSGAYEQYF
v_gene: TRBV20-1; d_gene: NA; abundance: many; j_gene: TRBJ2-1; CDR3nt: TGCAGTGCTAGAGATAAAGCAGATGAGCAGTTCTTC; CDR3aa: CSARDKADEQFF
v_gene: TRBV30; d_gene: NA; abundance: NA; j_gene: TRBJ1-1; CDR3nt: TGTGCCTGGAGCAACGGGAGGTACACTGAAGCTTTCTTT; CDR3aa: CAWSNGRYTEAFF
v_gene: TRBV7-2; d_gene: NA; abundance: NA; j_gene: TRBJ2-3; CDR3nt: TGTGCCAGCAGTGGGGATCTGGCTACGCAGTATTTT; CDR3aa: CASSGDLATQYF
v_gene: TRBV7-7; d_gene: NA; abundance: NA; j_gene: TRBJ2-5; CDR3nt: TGTGCTAGCAGCTTAGATTTGTCAGATCAAGAGACCCAGTACTTC; CDR3aa: CASSLDLSDQETQYF
v_gene: TRBV19; d_gene: TRBD2; abundance: few; j_gene: TRBJ2-1; CDR3nt: TGTGCCAGTAGTATAGATGCCGGGACTAGCTTCAATGAGCAGTTCTTC; CDR3aa: CASSIDAGTSFNEQFF
v_gene: TRBV6-1; d_gene: NA; abundance: many; j_gene: TRBJ1-1; CDR3nt: TGTGCCAGCAGATACAGCGGAACTGAAGCTTTCTTT; CDR3aa: CASRYSGTEAFF
v_gene: TRBV7-9; d_gene: NA; abundance: NA; j_gene: TRBJ2-2; CDR3nt: TGTGCCAGCGGTTCGCCTCATCGACAGGTCCCGCACACCGGGGAGCTGTTTTTT; CDR3aa: CASGSPHRQVPHTGELFF
v_gene: TRBV7-3; d_gene: TRBD1; abundance: few; j_gene: TRBJ2-1; CDR3nt: TGTGCCAGCAGCATGCTTCCGGGACAGGGCAATGAGCAGTTCTTC; CDR3aa: CASSMLPGQGNEQFF
v_gene: TRBV19; d_gene: NA; abundance: NA; j_gene: TRBJ1-1; CDR3nt: TGTGCCAGTAGTATAGATCGGGCGGCGGGGAACACTGAAGCTTTCTTT; CDR3aa: CASSIDRAAGNTEAFF
v_gene: TRBV7-9; d_gene: NA; abundance: NA; j_gene: TRBJ2-2; CDR3nt: TGTGCCAGCAGCTTAGTACAGGGCGGAACCGGGGAGCTGTTTTTT; CDR3aa: CASSLVQGGTGELFF
v_gene: TRBV10-3; d_gene: NA; abundance: NA; j_gene: TRBJ1-1; CDR3nt: TGTGCCATCGGGGCAGCTATGAACACTGAAGCTTTCTTT; CDR3aa: CAIGAAMNTEAFF
v_gene: TRBV6-2/TRBV6-3; d_gene: NA; abundance: NA; j_gene: TRBJ1-5; CDR3nt: TGTGCCAGCAGTTACCTCAATCAGCCCCAGCATTTT; CDR3aa: CASSYLNQPQHF
v_gene: TRBV7-8; d_gene: NA; abundance: few; j_gene: TRBJ2-7; CDR3nt: TGTGCCAGCAGCGTGGACAGATCCTACGAGCAGTACTTC; CDR3aa: CASSVDRSYEQYF
v_gene: TRBV18; d_gene: NA; abundance: many; j_gene: TRBJ1-1; CDR3nt: TGTGCCAGCTCTCCTATAGGGGACCCGAACACTGAAGCTTTCTTT; CDR3aa: CASSPIGDPNTEAFF
v_gene: TRBV9; d_gene: TRBD1; abundance: many; j_gene: TRBJ1-1; CDR3nt: TGTGCCAGCAGCGTGGGGACAGGGGGCGGTGAAGCTTTCTTT; CDR3aa: CASSVGTGGGEAFF
v_gene: TRBV6-2/TRBV6-3; d_gene: NA; abundance: NA; j_gene: TRBJ2-7; CDR3nt: TGTGCCAGCAGTTATTATCGGGATGGTCTCTTGGAGGACTTC; CDR3aa: CASSYYRDGLLEDF
v_gene: TRBV5-1; d_gene: NA; abundance: many; j_gene: TRBJ2-7; CDR3nt: TGCGCCAGCAGCTGGACAGCAAGGGGTCCCTACGAGCAGTACTTC; CDR3aa: CASSWTARGPYEQYF
v_gene: TRBV11-2; d_gene: NA; abundance: many; j_gene: TRBJ2-5; CDR3nt: TGTGCCAGCAGCTTAGCCCCAGAGACCCAGTACTTC; CDR3aa: CASSLAPETQYF
v_gene: TRBV10-1; d_gene: NA; abundance: NA; j_gene: TRBJ2-2; CDR3nt: TGCGCCAGCAGTCCGGACAGATACACCGGGGAGCTGTTTTTT; CDR3aa: CASSPDRYTGELFF
v_gene: TRBV29-1; d_gene: NA; abundance: few; j_gene: TRBJ2-3; CDR3nt: TGCAGCGGCACCAGATCTAGAGCAGATACGCAGTATTTT; CDR3aa: CSGTRSRADTQYF
v_gene: TRBV3-1; d_gene: NA; abundance: few; j_gene: TRBJ2-1; CDR3nt: TGTGCCAGCAGCCCCAGTTTATTAACTAGCTCCTACAATGAGCAGTTCTTC; CDR3aa: CASSPSLLTSSYNEQFF
v_gene: TRBV10-3; d_gene: NA; abundance: NA; j_gene: TRBJ1-4; CDR3nt: TGTGCCATCAGGAGAAAGGTCGAAAAACTGTTTTTT; CDR3aa: CAIRRKVEKLFF
v_gene: TRBV7-8; d_gene: NA; abundance: few; j_gene: TRBJ2-5; CDR3nt: TGTGCCAGCAGCCCTCGCCGGGGGCGCGAGACCCAGCACTTC; CDR3aa: CASSPRRGRETQHF
v_gene: TRBV19; d_gene: NA; abundance: few; j_gene: TRBJ1-5; CDR3nt: TGTGCCAGTATGGGAAACGGGCTCAATCAGCCCCAGCATTTT; CDR3aa: CASMGNGLNQPQHF
v_gene: TRBV7-2; d_gene: NA; abundance: many; j_gene: TRBJ2-1; CDR3nt: TGTGCCAGCAGCTCCCAGCGGCAATACAATGAGCAGTTCTTC; CDR3aa: CASSSQRQYNEQFF
v_gene: TRBV6-1; d_gene: NA; abundance: NA; j_gene: TRBJ1-2; CDR3nt: TGTGCCAGCAGTCCCTTCAGGGCGGACTATGGCTACACCTTC; CDR3aa: CASSPFRADYGYTF
v_gene: TRBV2; d_gene: TRBD1; abundance: many; j_gene: TRBJ2-1; CDR3nt: TGTGCCAGCAGTGAGACCGGGACAGGGGTATACAATGAGCAGTTCTTC; CDR3aa: CASSETGTGVYNEQFF
v_gene: TRBV20-1; d_gene: TRBD1; abundance: NA; j_gene: TRBJ1-6; CDR3nt: TGCAGTGCTAGGGAGACAGGGAACTCACCCCTCCACTTT; CDR3aa: CSARETGNSPLHF
v_gene: TRBV7-2; d_gene: NA; abundance: many; j_gene: TRBJ2-3; CDR3nt: TGTGCCAGCAGCTTCACCCTCGGCCCGATAAGCACAGATACGCAGTATTTT; CDR3aa: CASSFTLGPISTDTQYF